A single sample is the source of the 20 T cell receptor beta chains below, sequenced in a study of control samples from healthy donors and cancer patients. This table comes from immunoSEQ multiplex PCR, and its TCRdb copy is limited to in-frame clones, with some not included. The sample includes tens of thousands of clones, around 91% of them seen just once. The specimen sequenced was PBMCs. The receptor source for this set is a man between 60 and 70 years old with colorectal cancer.

The rearrangement uses TRBV2 and TRBJ1-3, with TRBD1 matching over 9 bases. Germline V lookup: CDR1 SNHLY, CDR2 FYNNEI. CDR3 length: 17 residues. Unmatched junction bases numbered 9, after V lost 6 bases and J lost 0 bases. The CDR3 nucleotides read TGTGCCAGCAGGGGGATTGTACAGGGGGCCTCTGGAAACACCATATATTTT. This encodes CASRGIVQGASGNTIYF.

The rearrangement links TRBV5-4 to TRBJ1-1; D remains ambiguous. CDR3 length equals 14 residues. From germline, CDR1 is SGHNT and CDR2 YYREEE (reference sequence). V shed 6 bases and J shed 3 bases, with 15 bases lying between them. The CDR3 DNA reads as TGTGCCAGCACCTCGTTCGGGGTGGACACTGAAGCTTTCTTT. The encoded protein is CASTSFGVDTEAFF.

V usage is TRBV7-7 and J usage is TRBJ2-5; D not certain. CDR3 length: 15 amino acids. Trimming took 5 bases from V and 6 from J, leaving 19 bases between them. Germline CDR1 and CDR2: SSHAT and FNYEAQ (reference sequence). The chain's CDR3 is CASSLIGSQNKTQYF. DNA for the CDR3: TGTGCCAGCAGCCTCATAGGGTCCCAGAACAAGACCCAGTACTTC. Looking up the rest from reference TRBV7-7 and TRBJ2-5 gives the full variable domain: GAGVSQSPRYKVTKRGQDVTLRCDPISSHATLYWYQQALGQGPEFLTYFNYEAQPDKSGLPSDRFSAERPEGSISTLTIQRTEQRDSAMYRCASSLIGSQNKTQYFGPGTRLLVL.

The chain employs TRBV3-1 (or the pseudogene TRBV3-2) and TRBJ1-4; D is uncertain. Per the germline V gene, CDR1 is LGHDT and CDR2 is YNNKEL (reference sequence). With 4 bases removed from V and 3 bases from J, the gap between germline ends came to 15 bases. There are 16 residues in the CDR3. CDR3 protein: CASSPLEGGPNEKLFF. In nucleotides, the CDR3 is TGTGCCAGCAGCCCGCTGGAGGGTGGGCCTAATGAAAAACTGTTTTTT.

The V gene is TRBV28, the J gene TRBJ2-6; 10 bases map to TRBD1. Trimming at V came to 5 bases and at J to 2 bases, leaving 3 bases not matched to a gene. From germline, CDR1 is MDHEN and CDR2 SYDVKM. CDR3 length equals 16 residues. The CDR3 loop is CASSGTGAPGANVLTF. The CDR3, as DNA: TGTGCCAGCAGTGGGACAGGGGCCCCTGGGGCCAACGTCCTGACTTTC.

The chain carries TRBV19 and TRBJ2-2; 8 positions agree with TRBD2. The CDR3 extends over 14 amino acids. Per the germline V gene, CDR1 is LNHDA and CDR2 is SQIVND (reference sequence). V was clipped by 7 bases and J by 0 bases; unmatched bases: 1. DNA for the CDR3: TGTGCCAGTATAGCGGGGTCGAACACCGGGGAGCTGTTTTTT. Translated, it gives CASIAGSNTGELFF.

The rearrangement joins TRBV4-3 to TRBJ1-4, with D unclear. Germline-derived CDR1 and CDR2 are LGHNA and YSLEER. Trimming stripped 0 bases from V and 6 bases from J, with 11 bases between. The CDR3 is 15 amino acids. CDR3 sequence reads: CASSQDRGGYEKLFF. CDR3 DNA sequence: TGCGCCAGCAGCCAAGATCGTGGAGGATATGAAAAACTGTTTTTT.

The chain recombines TRBV5-1 with TRBJ1-1; 8 bases match TRBD1. Per the germline V gene, CDR1 is SGHRS and CDR2 is YFSETQ. The CDR3 totals 14 residues. Trimming removed 3 bases from V and 5 bases from J; junction bases left unmatched: 6. CDR3 sequence: CASSSQGAGTEAFF. As DNA, the CDR3 is TGCGCCAGCAGCTCCCAGGGGGCCGGTACTGAAGCTTTCTTT.

The chain employs TRBV3-1 (or the pseudogene TRBV3-2) and TRBJ2-7; 9 bases are a match to TRBD2. Germline CDR1 LGHDT, CDR2 YNNKEL (reference sequence). V gave up 0 bases and J gave up 4 bases; unmatched junction bases: 13. The CDR3 loop spans 18 amino acids. The CDR3 DNA sequence: TGTGCCAGCAGCCAAGAAGATTTTGGGAGCGGGGGGTTATACGAGCAGTACTTC. This translates into CASSQEDFGSGGLYEQYF.

This chain joins TRBV11-2 and TRBJ1-1; possible D gene TRBD1, 5 bases. There are 12 residues in the CDR3. Trimming cost V 5 bases and J 6 bases, with 10 bases left between them. The germline V gene has CDR1 SGHAT and CDR2 FQNNGV. The CDR3 DNA is TGTGCCAGCAGCCTCGGGGCTTCTGAAGCTTTCTTT. Translated: CASSLGASEAFF.

J is TRBJ1-2 and V is TRBV6-2 or TRBV6-3; TRBD1 is a possible D gene (6 bases). Germline V lookup: CDR1 MNHEY, CDR2 SVGEGT. V lost 5 bases and J lost 0, with 13 bases in between. This CDR3 has 15 amino acids. The CDR3 is CASSPRGGANYGYTF. The DNA of the CDR3 is TGTGCCAGCAGTCCGAGGGGGGGAGCTAACTATGGCTACACCTTC.

V and J are TRBV4-2 and TRBJ2-2; possibly TRBD1 for D (5 bases). This CDR3 has 15 amino acids. Between the trimmed V and J ends, which lost 0 bases and 6 bases, there was a span of 11 bases. Germline CDR1 and CDR2: LGHNA and YNFKEQ. CDR3 in amino acids: CASSQETVIAGELFF. In DNA form, the CDR3 reads TGTGCCAGCAGCCAAGAGACAGTAATCGCCGGGGAGCTGTTTTTT.

V and J are TRBV7-3 and TRBJ2-3, with D perhaps given as TRBD1 or TRBD2 (6 bases each). Trimming pared 0 bases from V and 5 bases from J, leaving 18 bases between. This CDR3 region has 17 residues. Germline CDR1 and CDR2: SGHTA and FQGTGA. The CDR3 reads CASSLTPGAGTQDTQYF. The CDR3 DNA reads as TGTGCCAGCAGCTTAACTCCGGGGGCGGGGACACAAGATACGCAGTATTTT.

This chain links TRBV5-1 with TRBJ1-4, with D possibly matching TRBD1 (6 bases). CDR3 length: 16 residues. The germline V gene has CDR1 SGHRS and CDR2 YFSETQ. Trimming shortened V by 2 bases and J by 0 bases, and 11 bases separated the two germline ends. The CDR3 region is CASSFAGQATNEKLFF. The CDR3 DNA reads as TGCGCCAGCAGCTTCGCGGGACAAGCAACTAATGAAAAACTGTTTTTT.

The chain couples TRBV4-1 to TRBJ1-5, with 7 bases fitting TRBD1. Trimming cost V 4 bases and J 3 bases; bases outside gene matches: 9. This CDR3 contains 16 residues. The germline CDR1 and CDR2 sequences are MGHRA and YSYEKL. CDR3 amino acids: CASSLNPGGDNQPQHF. For the CDR3, the DNA is TGCGCCAGCAGCCTGAATCCAGGGGGGGACAATCAGCCCCAGCATTTT.

This clone was observed a handful of times. The rearrangement joins TRBV7-2 to TRBJ2-1; 10 nucleotides match TRBD1. This CDR3 contains 16 residues. Unmatched junction bases numbered 10, after V lost 5 bases and J lost 6 bases. Looked up from germline, CDR1 is SGHTA and CDR2 is FQGNSA. For the CDR3, the DNA is TGTGCCAGCAGCGCTCGCGGGACAGGGGATTTCAATGAGCAGTTCTTC. It is translated as CASSARGTGDFNEQFF.

The chain couples TRBV30 to TRBJ1-5; D is unclear. CDR3 length: 15 residues. The V gene lost 1 base and the J gene lost 7 bases, with 17 bases spanning the gap. Germline lookup yields CDR1 GTSNPN and CDR2 SVGIG (reference sequence). CDR3 protein: CAWSALRQEGQPQHF. The CDR3 DNA follows: TGTGCCTGGAGTGCACTGCGGCAGGAGGGACAGCCCCAGCATTTT.

The V call is TRBV19, the J call TRBJ1-1, with a possible D match to TRBD1 (6 bases). The germline V and J ends were trimmed by 4 bases and 1 base, with 19 bases remaining between them. The CDR3 runs to 17 residues. CDR1 is LNHDA and CDR2 is SQIVND in the germline V gene (reference sequence). The CDR3 region has the DNA TGTGCCAGTAGTACTATAATGAGGGGGGCTCGGAACACTGAAGCTTTCTTT. It is translated as CASSTIMRGARNTEAFF.

This chain uses TRBV19 with TRBJ1-6; 9 bases are a match to TRBD1. With V trimmed by 10 bases and J by 7 bases, 5 bases remained unmatched. Germline V CDR1 and CDR2: LNHDA, SQIVND (reference sequence). This CDR3 has 13 amino acids. In DNA form, the CDR3 reads TGTGCCACCGGGGACAGGGAAAATTCACCCCTCCACTTT. As protein: CATGDRENSPLHF.

This chain connects TRBV19 to TRBJ1-6, with 8 bases that match TRBD1. After removal of 7 bases from V and 10 bases from J, the junction contained 9 bases not matched to a gene. Germline V CDR1 and CDR2: LNHDA, SQIVND (reference sequence). CDR3 size: 14 residues. CDR3 residues: CASIGQGSHSPLHF. CDR3 DNA: TGTGCCAGTATCGGACAGGGAAGTCACTCACCCCTCCACTTT.